This TCR beta chain is drawn from a study of cytomegalovirus exposure and HLA in healthy donors. Study-level results: As immune exposure information, only CMV serostatus was available. According to a later analysis, donors in an Asian-associated ancestry cluster reportedly had fewer N-insertions than the roughly 720-donor mean. Cytomegalovirus status was reportedly diagnosed by the classifier with high specificity and sensitivity.

Of note for this clone: Its antigen is not identified.

A multiplex PCR was run with 60 Vbeta primers and 13 Jbeta primers. Some clones are missing from TCRdb's copy, which holds only in-frame ones; the method was immunoSEQ multiplex PCR. This listing includes roughly 80,000 clones. The CDR3 loop spans 13 amino acids. Germline V CDR1 and CDR2: MDHEN, SYDVKM. V lost 2 bases and J lost 2, with 7 bases in between. This chain joins TRBV28 and TRBJ2-7; D not resolved. The TCR originated in a woman aged 30 to 39 in good health and CMV-seronegative. Input material: PBMCs. The CDR3 DNA reads TGTGCCAGCAGTTTACCCCCTCCCTACGAGCAGTACTTC. Encoded protein: CASSLPPPYEQYF.